These 29 T cell receptor beta chains were sequenced from one sample in a study of cytomegalovirus exposure and HLA in healthy donors. Clones were sequenced by immunoSEQ multiplex PCR, and TCRdb holds only the in-frame ones, with some missing. Of about 200,000 clones listed, 70% to 85% were seen once; the top ten hold around 15%. The material sequenced was PBMCs. Receptors were obtained from a woman aged 25 to 39 in good health and CMV-seropositive.

The gene calls are TRBV10-3 and TRBJ2-5, with a possible D match to TRBD1 (6 bases). CDR1 is ENHRY, CDR2 SYGVKD, per germline. V was cut by 3 bases and J by 0 bases, with 11 bases left in between. The length of the CDR3 is 15 residues. The CDR3 sequence: CAISDPGQNQETQYF. CDR3 bases: TGTGCCATCAGTGACCCCGGACAGAACCAAGAGACCCAGTACTTC.

This clone showed up just once. This chain uses TRBV10-3 with TRBJ2-7; 12 bases are a match to TRBD2. Germline V lookup: CDR1 ENHRY, CDR2 SYGVKD. The CDR3 is 14 amino acids. J lost 6 bases, V lost 10 bases, and 10 bases had no gene match. The CDR3 here is CATTLRLAGVEQYF. CDR3 nucleotides: TGTGCCACCACCCTTAGACTAGCGGGAGTCGAGCAGTACTTC.

The gene calls are TRBV2 and TRBJ1-1; no definite D call. V shed 3 bases and J shed 8 bases, with 16 bases lying between them. CDR3 length equals 14 residues. Germline CDR1 and CDR2: SNHLY and FYNNEI. Here the CDR3 reads CASSDPRTNLEAFF. The CDR3, as DNA: TGTGCCAGCAGTGACCCCCGTACTAACTTGGAAGCTTTCTTT.

This clone has at least ten counts. This rearrangement joins TRBV6-5 to TRBJ1-5, with D possibly TRBD1 on 5 matching bases. The CDR3 has 15 residues. The germline gives CDR1 MNHEY, CDR2 SVGAGI. Trimming cost V 5 bases and J 6 bases, with 17 bases left between them. The CDR3 sequence is CASSPTPGKGQPQHF. DNA of the CDR3: TGTGCCAGCAGTCCGACCCCAGGGAAGGGTCAGCCCCAGCATTTT.

V usage is TRBV11-2 and J usage is TRBJ1-2; 7 bases are shared with TRBD1. V lost 3 bases and J lost 8; bases outside the gene matches: 15. The germline V gene has CDR1 SGHAT and CDR2 FQNNGV. This CDR3 is built from 16 residues. CDR3 nucleotide sequence: TGTGCCAGCAGCTTTTGGGACGAACCGGGACAGAGGGGCTACACCTTC. It yields the protein CASSFWDEPGQRGYTF.

V is TRBV29-1 and J is TRBJ2-3; 9 positions agree with TRBD1. Unmatched junction bases numbered 7, after V lost 6 bases and J lost 6 bases. The CDR3 totals 13 residues. Per germline, CDR1 SQVTM and CDR2 ANQGSEA. CDR3 sequence reads: CSVGGQGSDTQYF. CDR3 in DNA: TGCAGCGTGGGGGGACAGGGCTCGGATACGCAGTATTTT.

This chain joins TRBV11-3 and TRBJ1-2; D gene uncertain. V lost 2 bases and J lost 8, with 9 bases in between. In germline, CDR1 is SGHNT, CDR2 YENEEA. This CDR3 has 12 amino acids. CDR3: CASSLMAGGYTF. The DNA of the CDR3 is TGTGCCAGCAGCTTAATGGCAGGAGGCTACACCTTC.

This chain joins TRBV27 and TRBJ1-2, with D possibly being TRBD1 (6 bases). Germline CDR1 is MNHEY and CDR2 is SMNVEV (reference sequence). There are 14 residues in the CDR3. V shed 5 bases and J shed 5 bases, with 15 bases lying between them. The DNA of the CDR3 is TGTGCCAGCAGTATCAAACAGGGACAATATGGCTACACCTTC. This gives the protein CASSIKQGQYGYTF.

The CDR3 loop reads CASSIQAGTEAFF. CDR3 DNA: TGCGCCAGCAGCATCCAGGCGGGGACTGAAGCTTTCTTT. The chain couples TRBV5-1 to TRBJ1-1; D remains unclear. This CDR3 has 13 residues. Trimming stripped 4 bases from V and 5 bases from J, with 12 bases between. Germline V gene data show CDR1 as SGHRS and CDR2 as YFSETQ.

The CDR3: CASSPNAGNTIYF. In nucleotides, the CDR3 is TGTGCCAGCTCACCAAACGCGGGAAACACCATATATTTT. The genes are TRBV18 and TRBJ1-3; no firm D call. The germline V and J ends were trimmed by 2 bases and 4 bases, with 6 bases remaining between them. This CDR3 has 13 residues. Germline V gene lookup returns CDR1 KGHSH and CDR2 LQKENI.

In DNA form, the CDR3 reads TGCGCCAGCAGCTACCGCGGGACTACAGATACCTATGAGCAGTTCTTC. It specifies CASSYRGTTDTYEQFF. The J gene is TRBJ2-1, the V gene TRBV5-1; 7 bases fit TRBD2. The junction had 14 bases not matched to a gene; V was cut back by 3 bases and J by 8 bases. Germline V gene sequence: CDR1 SGHRS, CDR2 YFSETQ. CDR3 length: 16 amino acids.

On this clone: At the DNA level, this CDR3 is encoded by other sequences in the same sample as well. This chain connects TRBV27 to TRBJ2-7; 9 bases align to TRBD2. J lost 0 bases, V lost 6 bases, and 3 bases had no gene match. The germline V gene encodes CDR1 MNHEY and CDR2 SMNVEV (reference sequence). CDR3 size: 14 residues. CDR3 sequence (DNA): TGTGCCAGCAGCCTTAGCGGGAGCTCCTACGAGCAGTACTTC. Translation: CASSLSGSSYEQYF.

The rearrangement uses TRBV2 and TRBJ1-5; possible D gene TRBD1, 6 bases. This CDR3 has 15 amino acids. Looked up from germline, CDR1 is SNHLY and CDR2 is FYNNEI. Trimming took off 6 bases at V and 4 bases at J, with 16 bases between the two ends. CDR3 amino acids: CASSLEGGSNQPQHF. The CDR3 DNA is TGTGCCAGCAGCCTCGAGGGGGGGTCAAATCAGCCCCAGCATTTT. The full variable domain, rest sourced from reference TRBV2 and TRBJ1-5, is EPEVTQTPSHQVTQMGQEVILRCVPISNHLYFYWYRQILGQKVEFLVSFYNNEISEKSEIFDDQFSVERPDGSNFTLKIRSTKLEDSAMYFCASSLEGGSNQPQHFGDGTRLSIL.

The chain uses TRBV11-3 and TRBJ2-1; tentative D call: TRBD2 (6 bases). The CDR3 runs to 12 residues. Trimming pared 4 bases from V and 7 bases from J, leaving 8 bases between. Per the germline V gene, CDR1 is SGHNT and CDR2 is YENEEA. This CDR3 reads CASSSGGNEQFF. DNA of the CDR3: TGTGCCAGCAGCTCTGGGGGGAATGAGCAGTTCTTC.

This clone was counted once. The rearrangement links TRBV19 to TRBJ2-2; TRBD2 matches at 7 bases. Germline lookup yields CDR1 LNHDA and CDR2 SQIVND (reference sequence). The CDR3 totals 16 residues. With V trimmed by 8 bases and J by 7 bases, 16 bases remained unmatched. CDR3 sequence: CASLTRGVGGSGELFF. The DNA for the CDR3 is TGTGCCAGTCTTACTCGGGGGGTCGGCGGTAGCGGGGAGCTGTTTTTT.

The chain employs TRBV15 and TRBJ1-5; possible D gene TRBD1, 5 bases. The CDR3 has 15 amino acids. Trimming pared 4 bases from V and 5 bases from J, leaving 15 bases between. Looked up from germline, CDR1 is LNHNV and CDR2 is YYDKDF (reference sequence). Written as DNA, the CDR3 is TGTGCCACCAGCATGGGTAGGGGAAATGATCAGCCCCAGCATTTT. It encodes CATSMGRGNDQPQHF.

The chain couples TRBV28 to TRBJ1-4; a possible D gene is TRBD1 (5 bases). The CDR3 runs 15 residues. Between the trimmed V and J ends, which lost 6 bases and 7 bases, there was a span of 18 bases. Germline lookup yields CDR1 MDHEN and CDR2 SYDVKM. In DNA, the CDR3 is TGTGCCAGCAGACTTAATGGGGGGTTATTTGAAAAACTGTTTTTT. Amino acids: CASRLNGGLFEKLFF. Combining the CDR3 with reference TRBV28 and TRBJ1-4 gives the whole variable domain DVKVTQSSRYLVKRTGEKVFLECVQDMDHENMFWYRQDPGLGLRLIYFSYDVKMKEKGDIPEGYSVSREKKERFSLILESASTNQTSMYLCASRLNGGLFEKLFFGSGTQLSVL.

This chain uses TRBV5-4 with TRBJ1-1; 7 bases are a match to TRBD1. In germline, CDR1 is SGHNT, CDR2 YYREEE (reference sequence). With V trimmed by 3 bases and J by 0 bases, 5 bases remained unmatched. This CDR3 comprises 15 residues. This CDR3 is CASSSRDSMNTEAFF. Written as DNA, the CDR3 is TGTGCCAGCAGCTCAAGGGACAGCATGAACACTGAAGCTTTCTTT. The whole variable domain, filled in from reference TRBV5-4 and TRBJ1-1, reads ETGVTQSPTHLIKTRGQQVTLRCSSQSGHNTVSWYQQALGQGPQFIFQYYREEENGRGNFPPRFSGLQFPNYSSELNVNALELDDSALYLCASSSRDSMNTEAFFGQGTRLTVV.

The chain combines TRBV6-5 with TRBJ1-5; the D is unclear. The CDR3 consists of 12 residues. Trimming shortened V by 7 bases and J by 5 bases, and 9 bases separated the two germline ends. The germline gives CDR1 MNHEY, CDR2 SVGAGI. CDR3 sequence: CASTPTDQPQHF. DNA for the CDR3: TGTGCCAGCACCCCCACGGATCAGCCCCAGCATTTT.

The chain joins TRBV28 to TRBJ1-5; 10 bases are shared with TRBD1. The J segment lost 6 bases and the V segment lost 6 bases, leaving 8 bases of the junction unmatched. From germline, CDR1 is MDHEN and CDR2 SYDVKM. The CDR3 is 15 residues long. In DNA, the CDR3 is TGTGCCAGCAGCCCCGGGACAGGGGCGAGTCAGCCCCAGCATTTT. Protein product: CASSPGTGASQPQHF.

The V and J genes are TRBV18 and TRBJ2-5; possible D gene TRBD2, 6 bases. Germline CDR1 reads KGHSH; CDR2 reads LQKENI. Trimming left V 1 base short and J 2 bases short, with 8 bases between. This CDR3 region has 14 residues. CDR3 in amino acids: CASSPREAQETQYF. CDR3 DNA: TGTGCCAGCTCACCACGGGAGGCACAAGAGACCCAGTACTTC. Full variable domain (remainder filled in from reference TRBV18 and TRBJ2-5): NAGVMQNPRHLVRRRGQEARLRCSPMKGHSHVYWYRQLPEEGLKFMVYLQKENIIDESGMPKERFSAEFPKEGPSILRIQQVVRGDSAAYFCASSPREAQETQYFGPGTRLLVL.

A few counts support this clone. This sequence joins TRBV27 and TRBJ1-5; tentative D call: TRBD1 (5 bases). Trimming took off 6 bases at V and 7 bases at J, with 10 bases between the two ends. The germline CDR1 and CDR2 sequences are MNHEY and SMNVEV (reference sequence). This CDR3 is built from 12 residues. The CDR3 sequence: CASRNQGQPQHF. The CDR3 DNA reads TGTGCCAGCAGAAATCAGGGCCAGCCCCAGCATTTT.

This chain joins TRBV19 and TRBJ1-4; D gene uncertain. Germline lookup yields CDR1 LNHDA and CDR2 SQIVND (reference sequence). The CDR3 loop spans 14 amino acids. Between the trimmed V and J ends, which lost 1 base and 1 base, there was a span of 4 bases. CDR3 in DNA: TGTGCCAGTAGTATAGCGGTAACTAATGAAAAACTGTTTTTT. This translates into CASSIAVTNEKLFF.

The chain couples TRBV5-1 to TRBJ1-4; D may be TRBD1 (6 bases). The CDR3 sequence is 13 residues long. Germline CDR1 SGHRS, CDR2 YFSETQ. V was trimmed by 5 bases and J by 8 bases, leaving 13 bases between them. This CDR3 reads CASRFAGAEKLFF. The CDR3 coding sequence is TGCGCCAGCAGGTTTGCAGGGGCGGAAAAACTGTTTTTT.

The chain has TRBV18 and TRBJ2-3; D is uncertain. The length of the CDR3 is 14 residues. CDR1 is KGHSH, CDR2 LQKENI, per germline. The V end lost 3 bases, the J end lost 0 bases, and 7 bases lay between the germline ends. The CDR3 nucleotides read TGTGCCAGCTCACCGACACTTAGCACAGATACGCAGTATTTT. The encoded protein is CASSPTLSTDTQYF.

The chain combines TRBV6-5 with TRBJ1-3; TRBD1 agrees at 11 bases. V shed 5 bases, J shed 7 bases, and the junction held 7 bases outside the gene matches. CDR3 size: 15 residues. Germline V gives CDR1 MNHEY, CDR2 SVGAGI. The CDR3 protein is CASSRPGTGGNTIYF. The CDR3, as DNA: TGTGCCAGCAGTCGTCCCGGGACAGGGGGGAACACCATATATTTT.

The chain recombines TRBV6-1 with TRBJ1-2; D is ambiguous. CDR3 length: 12 residues. CDR1 is MNHNS, CDR2 SASEGT, per germline. V was pared by 5 bases and J by 4 bases, with 8 bases between. CDR3 DNA sequence: TGTGCCAGCAGTTTGGAGATCTATGGCTACACCTTC. It codes for CASSLEIYGYTF.

The chain uses TRBV5-4 and TRBJ2-3, with D tentatively TRBD2 (5 bases). Trimming removed 2 bases at V and 2 bases at J, with 12 bases between. CDR3 length equals 15 residues. CDR1 is SGHNT, CDR2 YYREEE, per germline (reference sequence). CDR3 residues: CASSFSDYYTDTQYF. The CDR3 region has the DNA TGTGCCAGCAGCTTCTCCGACTACTACACAGATACGCAGTATTTT.

The rearrangement uses TRBV28 and TRBJ2-1; a weak D match, TRBD2 (6 bases). V was clipped by 2 bases and J by 6 bases, with 20 bases between them. Germline CDR1 and CDR2: MDHEN and SYDVKM. The CDR3 consists of 17 residues. CDR3: CASSLPTGGWGGNEQFF. CDR3 sequence (DNA): TGTGCCAGCAGTTTACCCACTGGTGGGTGGGGAGGCAATGAGCAGTTCTTC.